Sequencing of this T cell receptor (beta chain) was carried out in a study of post-analysis software for immune sequencing data. The study, taken as a whole, reports: Compared with controls, patients had more of five or six TRBV segments, including TRBV5-6, TRBV5-1 and TRBV20-1.

Incorporated into the TCR beta cDNA libraries were unique molecular identifiers, which served to reduce PCR and sequencing biases. TCRdb called the PCR reads again in MiXCR, with one record for every CDR3 protein. This table has some 690,000 distinct CDR3 sequences, roughly 27% appearing once. This clonotype was counted a few times. Its target is unknown. The CDR3 is 16 residues long. The V gene's germline CDR1 is MNHNY and CDR2 SVGAGI (reference sequence). Trimming shortened V by 5 bases and J by 7 bases, and 21 bases separated the two germline ends. The rearrangement joins TRBV6-6 to TRBJ2-1; D is perhaps TRBD2 (5 bases). Material: blood. The TCR comes from a girl aged 5-17 years with multiple sclerosis. CDR3 DNA sequence: TGTGCCAGCAGTGACCCCGGACTGACGGGTTCTAATGAGCAGTTCTTC. Its translation: CASSDPGLTGSNEQFF.